Each of the 2 T cell receptor beta chains below was sequenced from the same sample in a study of T cell responses to AZD1222 COVID-19 vaccine. Method: immunoSEQ multiplex PCR; TCRdb's copy keeps in-frame clones and lacks some. There are around 120,000 clones in the sample; 70% to 90% occur only once, and approximately 1.5% lies in the top ten. Sequences were derived from peripheral blood, sampled on day 0 of AZD1222 vaccination. The receptors shown here come from an adult in good health.

The chain joins TRBV19 to TRBJ2-3, with a possible D match to TRBD2 (5 bases). Germline-derived CDR1 and CDR2 are LNHDA and SQIVND (reference sequence). The CDR3 is 14 residues long. V was shortened by 5 bases and J by 4 bases, with 13 bases between the two germline ends. As DNA, the CDR3 is TGTGCCAGTAGTCCGCAATCAGCGGCAGATACGCAGTATTTT. It encodes CASSPQSAADTQYF.

The rearrangement uses TRBV6-5 and TRBJ1-1, with 7 positions matching TRBD1. The V gene end was trimmed by 0 bases and the J gene end by 5 bases; junction bases not matched to a gene: 9. Germline V gene lookup returns CDR1 MNHEY and CDR2 SVGAGI. This CDR3 region has 16 residues. CDR3 bases: TGTGCCAGCAGTTACTCGTCGACAGGGATCGGTACTGAAGCTTTCTTT. Protein: CASSYSSTGIGTEAFF.